These 26 T cell receptor beta chains share one sample of origin, sequenced in a study of cytomegalovirus exposure and HLA in healthy donors. Primers: 60 Vbeta forward and 13 Jbeta reverse. Libraries were prepared by immunoSEQ multiplex PCR; TCRdb keeps only in-frame clonotypes and omits some of them. Of tens of thousands of clones listed, about two thirds are singletons. Sequencing used PBMCs. The receptors originated from a woman between 40 and 55 years old in good health and CMV-seropositive.

This clone showed up just once. The gene calls are TRBV2 and TRBJ2-5; 9 nucleotides line up with TRBD1. There are 14 residues in the CDR3. CDR1 and CDR2 (germline): SNHLY, FYNNEI. V lost 6 bases and J lost 4; bases outside the gene matches: 6. The CDR3 spells CASRARTGVETQYF. CDR3 DNA: TGTGCCAGCAGAGCAAGGACAGGGGTAGAGACCCAGTACTTC.

The gene calls are TRBV19 and TRBJ2-2; a possible D gene is TRBD1 (6 bases). Germline V lookup: CDR1 LNHDA, CDR2 SQIVND (reference sequence). With 2 bases removed from V and 4 bases from J, the gap between germline ends came to 14 bases. The CDR3 consists of 16 residues. The CDR3 coding sequence is TGTGCCAGTAGTATAATCGGCGGACAGCGCACCGGGGAGCTGTTTTTT. It translates to CASSIIGGQRTGELFF.

The chain is built from TRBV15 and TRBJ2-7; D ambiguous. Germline CDR1 LNHNV, CDR2 YYDKDF (reference sequence). The CDR3 totals 12 residues. Trimming cost V 0 bases and J 6 bases, with 6 bases left between them. In DNA, the CDR3 is TGTGCCACCAGCAGAGACTACCTCGAGCAGTACTTC. Residues: CATSRDYLEQYF.

A single count supports this clone. One end of the junction is discordant with germline, which a read error may explain. The V call is TRBV6-1, the J call TRBJ2-3; 8 nucleotides line up with TRBD1. The CDR3 length is 17 residues. Germline CDR1 is MNHNS and CDR2 is SASEGT. CDR3 nucleotides: TGTGCCAGCAGTGAAGCGCTCCCAGGGGGCGCGGTGGATACGCATTATTTT. Protein: CASSEALPGGAVDTHYF.

This sequence joins TRBV7-8 and TRBJ1-2; D is perhaps TRBD1 (6 bases). This CDR3 is 15 amino acids long. Germline-derived CDR1 and CDR2 are SGHVS and FQNEAQ. Trimming stripped 1 base from V and 6 bases from J, with 15 bases between. The CDR3 region is CASSLGGGAGDGYTF. DNA of the CDR3: TGTGCCAGCAGCTTAGGCGGGGGCGCTGGGGATGGCTACACCTTC.

This clone has more than one count but fewer than ten. V usage is TRBV13 and J usage is TRBJ1-1; a weak D match, TRBD1 (6 bases). V gave up 4 bases and J gave up 4 bases, with 19 bases separating them. The germline V gene has CDR1 PRHDT and CDR2 FYEKMQ (reference sequence). The CDR3 consists of 16 residues. CDR3 protein: CASSSGQGEGGTEAFF. In DNA form, the CDR3 reads TGTGCCAGCAGCTCCGGACAAGGTGAAGGGGGCACTGAAGCTTTCTTT.

The chain is built from TRBV7-2 and TRBJ1-1, with D tentatively TRBD1 (5 bases). Trimming took off 5 bases at V and 5 bases at J, with 15 bases between the two ends. Germline lookup yields CDR1 SGHTA and CDR2 FQGNSA. CDR3 length: 14 residues. The CDR3 reads CASSVQGDRTEAFF. The CDR3 DNA is TGTGCCAGCAGCGTTCAAGGGGATCGTACTGAAGCTTTCTTT.

The genes are TRBV5-1 and TRBJ2-7; D is possibly TRBD2 (5 bases). Germline values: CDR1 SGHRS, CDR2 YFSETQ. This CDR3 is 14 amino acids long. Trimming shortened V by 0 bases and J by 2 bases, and 9 bases separated the two germline ends. The CDR3 nucleotides read TGCGCCAGCAGCTTGGCCGGGGATACCTACGAGCAGTACTTC. Its protein product is CASSLAGDTYEQYF.

This rearrangement joins TRBV15 to TRBJ1-1; 8 bases are shared with TRBD1. The CDR3 sequence is 15 residues long. Germline V gene sequence: CDR1 LNHNV, CDR2 YYDKDF (reference sequence). V shed 4 bases, J shed 10 bases, and the junction held 14 bases outside the gene matches. The CDR3 sequence is CATSTEGQGPRRAFF. CDR3 nucleotides: TGTGCCACCAGCACTGAAGGACAGGGTCCTAGGAGAGCTTTCTTT.

The chain joins TRBV25-1 to TRBJ2-3, with TRBD1 identical over 7 bases. Losses at the gene ends were 3 bases for V and 8 bases for J; bases not matched to a gene: 11. The CDR3 loop spans 15 amino acids. CDR1 and CDR2 from the germline V gene are MGHDK and SYGVNS. DNA for the CDR3: TGTGCCAGCAGTGAGGAATCAGGGACAGAGGGTACGCAGTATTTT. Amino acids: CASSEESGTEGTQYF.

This clone has more than one count but fewer than ten. The chain links TRBV30 to TRBJ1-5, with 9 bases identical to TRBD1. CDR3 length equals 13 residues. Germline assignment: CDR1 GTSNPN and CDR2 SVGIG (reference sequence). The V gene end was trimmed by 5 bases and the J gene end by 6 bases; junction bases not matched to a gene: 5. In DNA, the CDR3 is TGTGCCTGGGGGACAGGGCTAATTCAGCCCCAGCATTTT. It yields the protein CAWGTGLIQPQHF.

This clone was observed once. The junction departs from the called germline gene at one end, perhaps through a read error. V gene TRBV7-7 combines with J gene TRBJ2-5, with TRBD1 identical over 7 bases. There are 13 residues in the CDR3. Germline V lookup: CDR1 SSHAT, CDR2 FNYEAQ (reference sequence). The CDR3 spells CASSLGQQETQYF. CDR3 sequence (DNA): TGTGCTAGCAGCTTGGGACAGCAAGAGACCCAGTACTTC.

This CDR3 is CASSRLAGGNNEQFF. In DNA form, the CDR3 reads TGCGCCAGCAGCAGACTAGCGGGGGGGAACAATGAGCAGTTCTTC. This rearrangement joins TRBV5-1 to TRBJ2-1; TRBD2 agrees at 14 bases. The V segment lost 4 bases and the J segment 5 bases; nucleotides outside the gene matches: 2. CDR1 is SGHRS and CDR2 is YFSETQ in the germline V gene. The CDR3 is 15 amino acids.

This clone has just a few counts. The gene calls are TRBV11-2 and TRBJ1-2, with a possible D match to TRBD1 (6 bases). Trimming stripped 6 bases from V and 2 bases from J, with 16 bases between. This CDR3 is 15 amino acids long. Germline lookup yields CDR1 SGHAT and CDR2 FQNNGV. The CDR3 DNA follows: TGTGCCAGCAGGGGCGGGGGCAGGACCAACTATGGCTACACCTTC. As protein: CASRGGGRTNYGYTF.

The V gene is TRBV19, the J gene TRBJ2-5, with D unresolved. This CDR3 comprises 13 residues. V lost 5 bases and J lost 0, with 7 bases in between. Germline-derived CDR1 and CDR2 are LNHDA and SQIVND (reference sequence). The CDR3 reads CASSPTNQETQYF. CDR3 coding DNA: TGTGCCAGTAGTCCGACAAACCAAGAGACCCAGTACTTC.

The chain has TRBV5-4 and TRBJ1-3, with D perhaps TRBD1 (5 bases). Trimming cost V 1 base and J 2 bases, with 13 bases left between them. The CDR3 has 16 residues. Germline values: CDR1 SGHNT, CDR2 YYREEE (reference sequence). The CDR3 loop reads CASSLFRGDTGNTIYF. CDR3 nucleotide sequence: TGTGCCAGCAGCTTGTTTCGGGGGGATACTGGAAACACCATATATTTT.

The chain uses TRBV15 and TRBJ1-2; 8 nucleotides match TRBD1. The CDR3 has 16 residues. V gave up 1 base and J gave up 7 bases; unmatched junction bases: 11. Per the germline V gene, CDR1 is LNHNV and CDR2 is YYDKDF (reference sequence). As DNA, the CDR3 is TGTGCCACCAGCAGAGGACAGGGGCCCGAAGGGGGTGGCTACACCTTC. Protein sequence: CATSRGQGPEGGGYTF.

The chain has TRBV6-1 and TRBJ1-2; weak D call: TRBD1 (6 bases). The V end was cut by 4 bases, the J end by 2 bases, with 11 bases between. Germline V lookup: CDR1 MNHNS, CDR2 SASEGT. The CDR3 covers 14 residues. Here the CDR3 reads CASSVSQGNYGYTF. CDR3 DNA sequence: TGTGCCAGCAGTGTTTCGCAGGGGAACTATGGCTACACCTTC.

This clone was seen only a few times. The CDR3 DNA is TGCAGCGTTGCCCAGGGGGCATTGGGGAGCAATCAGCCCCAGCATTTT. It specifies CSVAQGALGSNQPQHF. The V call is TRBV29-1, the J call TRBJ1-5; 8 bases map to TRBD1. The CDR3 runs 16 residues. CDR1 SQVTM and CDR2 ANQGSEA come from the germline V gene. V trimming: 4 bases; J trimming: 1 base; junction bases outside the gene matches: 9. The full variable domain, completed using reference TRBV29-1 and TRBJ1-5, is SAVISQKPSRDICQRGTSLTIQCQVDSQVTMMFWYRQQPGQSLTLIATANQGSEATYESGFVIDKFPISRPNLTFSTLTVSNMSPEDSSIYLCSVAQGALGSNQPQHFGDGTRLSIL.

The table lists this clone with a few counts. The V and J genes are TRBV10-3 and TRBJ2-3, with 7 bases fitting TRBD2. The germline V gene encodes CDR1 ENHRY and CDR2 SYGVKD. The junction had 7 bases not matched to a gene; V was cut back by 2 bases and J by 2 bases. CDR3 length: 16 amino acids. The CDR3 nucleotides read TGTGCCATCAGTGAGGGCCTAGCGGCGATCACAGATACGCAGTATTTT. This sequence encodes CAISEGLAAITDTQYF.

The J gene is TRBJ2-7, the V gene TRBV6-1, with D perhaps matching TRBD2 (5 bases). V dropped 0 bases and J dropped 2 bases, with 14 bases sitting between them. CDR3 length: 16 amino acids. Germline V gene lookup returns CDR1 MNHNS and CDR2 SASEGT. The chain's CDR3 is CASSEAPSYYTYEQYF. The CDR3, as DNA: TGTGCCAGCAGTGAAGCGCCTAGCTATTACACCTACGAGCAGTACTTC.

The chain is built from TRBV7-2 and TRBJ1-2; the D gene is possibly TRBD1 (5 bases). V was cut by 5 bases and J by 3 bases, with 16 bases left in between. The CDR3 contains 15 residues. Germline-derived CDR1 and CDR2 are SGHTA and FQGNSA. The CDR3 coding sequence is TGTGCCAGCAGCCCCCGGGACTTCCCGGACTATGGCTACACCTTC. It specifies CASSPRDFPDYGYTF.

The rearrangement links TRBV6-5 to TRBJ2-3, with D perhaps matching TRBD2 (5 bases). The V gene's germline CDR1 is MNHEY and CDR2 SVGAGI. Trimming removed 2 bases from V and 1 base from J, with 10 bases in between. The CDR3 is 15 amino acids. The CDR3 coding sequence is TGTGCCAGCAGTTACCCTGAGGGCGGCACAGATACGCAGTATTTT. This translates into CASSYPEGGTDTQYF.

The count of this clone is one. This chain joins TRBV15 and TRBJ2-1, with TRBD1 matching 7 bases. Trimming took 0 bases from V and 10 from J; bases not matched to a gene: 12. Per the germline V gene, CDR1 is LNHNV and CDR2 is YYDKDF (reference sequence). The CDR3 runs 16 residues. For the CDR3, the DNA is TGTGCCACCAGCAGAGATCGTAGTGGGACAGTGATCGAGCAGTTCTTC. This translates into CATSRDRSGTVIEQFF.

Written as DNA, the CDR3 is TGCGCCAGCAGCTTGGGGACACCCATGAACACTGAAGCTTTCTTT. Encoded protein: CASSLGTPMNTEAFF. The rearrangement joins TRBV5-1 to TRBJ1-1; a weak D match, TRBD1 (5 bases). The length of the CDR3 is 15 residues. CDR1 SGHRS and CDR2 YFSETQ come from the germline V gene. Trimming pared 0 bases from V and 0 bases from J, leaving 9 bases between.

This chain joins TRBV15 and TRBJ1-5; 7 bases map to TRBD1. This CDR3 is built from 15 residues. The J segment lost 7 bases and the V segment lost 3 bases, leaving 9 bases of the junction unmatched. Germline values: CDR1 LNHNV, CDR2 YYDKDF (reference sequence). The CDR3 DNA reads as TGTGCCACCAGCAGGGCCCGACAGGGACACCAGCCCCAGCATTTT. Its translation is CATSRARQGHQPQHF.